The clone carrying this T cell receptor beta chain showed up many times. Its antigen is unidentified. This CDR3 contains 15 residues. Between the trimmed V and J ends, which lost 0 bases and 6 bases, there was a span of 12 bases. Germline CDR1 SGDLS, CDR2 YYNGEE. HTBI primers from iRepertoire and Arm-PCR of CDR3 regions yielded the TCR beta libraries. One entry per CDR3 protein, called by TCRdb with MiXCR from the multiplex PCR reads. The data contain about 470,000 distinct CDR3 sequences, about 22% of them singletons. This specimen comes from a study of regulatory T cells in long-lasting Graves disease. Background on the study: Treatment with antithyroid drugs for over 5 years, together with positive TSH receptor antibodies, meant persistent Graves' disease. Study-wide results and limits: Lower TCR diversity was seen in persistent Graves' patients than in newly diagnosed ones.

Described time point: persistent/refractory GD, antithyroid drugs over 5 years with positive TRAb. The TCR library was made from RNA that had been extracted from PBMCs in TRIzol. The sequence was obtained from a female donor with Graves disease. V is TRBV9 and J is TRBJ1-4, with a weak D call TRBD1 (6 bases). Specimen: peripheral blood mononuclear cells (PBMCs), collected when the disease was refractory, from a patient treated with antithyroid drugs. The CDR3 reads CASSVEGTPDEKLFF. DNA of the CDR3: TGTGCCAGCAGCGTAGAGGGGACACCGGATGAAAAACTGTTTTTT.